This T cell receptor beta chain stems from a study of cytomegalovirus exposure and HLA in healthy donors. The PCR had 60 Vbeta and 13 Jbeta primers. The repertoire was sequenced with immunoSEQ multiplex PCR; TCRdb's copy has only in-frame clones and lacks some. The data show about 53,000 clones, and the top ten clones hold roughly 12%. Trimming pared 0 bases from V and 2 bases from J, leaving 9 bases between. CDR3 length: 15 residues. Germline V gene data show CDR1 as LNHDA and CDR2 as SQIVND (reference sequence). The sample taken for sequencing was PBMCs. The TCR comes from a man in his late teens or twenties in good health and CMV-seropositive. V usage is TRBV19 and J usage is TRBJ2-3; no clear D gene. The CDR3 nucleotides are TGTGCCAGTAGTATAGAGGGCAGTTTCACAGATACGCAGTATTTT. Translating gives CASSIEGSFTDTQYF.